What follows is one T cell receptor beta chain and its context. The data belong to a study of blood T cell repertoires in COVID-19. Overall study context: Researchers got acute and convalescent COVID-19 samples from the United States, Italy and Spain. The analysed material was cDNA or gDNA that came from T cells, B-cell-depleted T cells, or PBMCs.

Original methodology: Estimated nucleated cell counts came from reference gene primer amplification. Libraries were prepared by immunoSEQ multiplex PCR; TCRdb keeps only in-frame clonotypes and omits some of them. D and trimming were read from the DNA, whereas the V and J calls and clone size are those reported in that table. This sample has 15,000 to 20,000 clones, with 87% found just once. The CDR3 has 15 residues. Germline V gives CDR1 SNHLY, CDR2 FYNNEI. Losses at the gene ends were 1 base for V and 2 bases for J; bases not matched to a gene: 2. Input material: peripheral blood. The TCR originated in a human donor in a cohort sampled during active COVID-19. The rearrangement links TRBV2 to TRBJ2-5, with 9 bases lining up with TRBD2. DNA for the CDR3: TGTGCCAGCAGTGAAGGGGCGGGGGGGCAAGAGACCCAGTACTTC. Protein product: CASSEGAGGQETQYF.